Following are 28 T cell receptor beta chains from one sample sequenced in a study of Graves' ophthalmopathy and Graves' hyperthyroidism. Amplified material comprised TCR beta CDR3 regions derived from RNA transcripts. HTBI primers were used in a first-round RT-PCR, which preceded a second-round multiplex PCR. TCRdb used MiXCR to reprocess the multiplex PCR reads, holding one entry per CDR3 protein. The repertoire holds around 340,000 distinct CDR3 sequences, with roughly 17% as singletons. Material for sequencing was peripheral blood. The source is an adult man with Graves' ophthalmopathy.

This clonotype was recorded a few times. The rearrangement links TRBV2 to TRBJ1-4; no clear D. Germline lookup yields CDR1 SNHLY and CDR2 FYNNEI. Trimming removed 5 bases from V and 10 bases from J, with 8 bases in between. The CDR3 runs to 11 residues. The CDR3 bases are TGTGCCAGCAGTAATAGAGGAAAACTGTTTTTT. It encodes CASSNRGKLFF.

The chain uses TRBV25-1 and TRBJ2-5; 9 bases agree with TRBD1. The CDR3 loop spans 15 amino acids. V was pared by 5 bases and J by 3 bases, with 7 bases of the junction left unmatched. Germline-derived CDR1 and CDR2 are MGHDK and SYGVNS. CDR3 in amino acids: CASSQQQGAEETQYF. The CDR3 bases are TGTGCCAGCAGTCAGCAACAGGGGGCCGAAGAGACCCAGTACTTC.

The rearrangement joins TRBV28 to TRBJ1-5; the match to TRBD1 covers 11 bases. The germline CDR1 and CDR2 sequences are MDHEN and SYDVKM. The V and J ends lost 2 bases and 6 bases, in that order; junction bases with no gene match: 6. The CDR3 length is 16 residues. The CDR3 is CASSLRTGGTGQPQHF. The CDR3 coding sequence is TGTGCCAGCAGTTTAAGGACAGGGGGCACTGGTCAGCCCCAGCATTTT.

At least ten counts were recorded for this clonotype. This rearrangement joins TRBV4-1 to TRBJ2-7; D is possibly TRBD2 (6 bases). Per germline, CDR1 MGHRA and CDR2 YSYEKL. This CDR3 has 17 residues. V gave up 6 bases and J gave up 1 base, with 22 bases separating them. The CDR3, as DNA: TGCGCCAGCAGTCTCAATTTTGGGGCAGGGACTTCCTACGAGCAGTACTTC. Its translation: CASSLNFGAGTSYEQYF.

The chain links TRBV7-2 to TRBJ2-7; D is unclear. CDR3 length: 14 amino acids. Germline V gives CDR1 SGHTA, CDR2 FQGNSA. The V end was cut by 5 bases, the J end by 3 bases, with 14 bases between. Written as DNA, the CDR3 is TGTGCCAGCAGCCCTGGCAATACCGGCTACGAGCAGTACTTC. Its translation: CASSPGNTGYEQYF.

This clonotype was detected ten times or more. The V gene is TRBV11-1, the J gene TRBJ1-5, with D perhaps TRBD1 (5 bases). The CDR3 is made up of 18 amino acids. Per the germline V gene, CDR1 is SGHAT and CDR2 is FQDESV (reference sequence). The V end was cut by 5 bases, the J end by 5 bases, with 25 bases between. CDR3 in DNA: TGTGCCAGCAGCCAGGCCCACACGGGGACCCTGGGTCATCAGCCCCAGCATTTT. Translating it yields CASSQAHTGTLGHQPQHF.

The chain joins TRBV6-5 to TRBJ2-4; 9 positions agree with TRBD1. CDR3 size: 18 residues. Germline CDR1 reads MNHEY; CDR2 reads SVGAGI. V lost 4 bases, J lost 1 base, and 11 bases stayed unmatched. The CDR3 is CASSSSAHRGPAKNIQYF. As DNA, the CDR3 is TGTGCCAGCAGTTCATCCGCGCACAGGGGGCCTGCCAAAAACATTCAGTACTTC.

This clonotype has at least ten counts. V and J are TRBV6-5 and TRBJ1-3; 7 bases are a match to TRBD1. V was pared by 0 bases and J by 1 base, with 0 bases of the junction left unmatched. Germline CDR1 reads MNHEY; CDR2 reads SVGAGI. The CDR3 is 15 residues long. CDR3 protein: CASSYSGQSGNTIYF. The CDR3 coding sequence is TGTGCCAGCAGTTACTCGGGACAGTCTGGAAACACCATATATTTT.

In this sample, this clonotype turned up many times. The rearrangement links TRBV12-3 or TRBV12-4 to TRBJ2-5, with a possible D match to TRBD2 (6 bases). CDR3 size: 14 residues. Trimming removed 6 bases at V and 4 bases at J, with 15 bases between. The CDR3 spells CASRPGPGVETQYF. CDR3 nucleotides: TGTGCCAGCAGACCGGGACCGGGGGTAGAGACCCAGTACTTC.

This clonotype was recorded many times. The chain links TRBV29-1 to TRBJ2-7, with 9 bases aligning to TRBD1. Losses at the gene ends were 2 bases for V and 3 bases for J; bases not matched to a gene: 5. CDR1 is SQVTM and CDR2 is ANQGSEA in the germline V gene. This CDR3 comprises 14 residues. Here the CDR3 DNA reads TGCAGCGTTGAACCCGGGACAGGGAGCTACGAGCAGTACTTC. Translated: CSVEPGTGSYEQYF.

This clonotype was seen repeatedly, ten times or more. The J gene is TRBJ2-5, the V gene TRBV5-1; D not certain. The V gene's germline CDR1 is SGHRS and CDR2 YFSETQ. The CDR3 runs to 15 residues. V was cut by 4 bases and J by 5 bases, with 18 bases left in between. CDR3 protein: CASSPFIGSGETQYF. CDR3 sequence (DNA): TGCGCCAGCAGCCCCTTCATCGGGTCCGGGGAGACCCAGTACTTC.

Ten or more counts support this clonotype. V usage is TRBV6-5 and J usage is TRBJ1-5, with TRBD1 as a possible D gene (5 bases). The CDR3 length is 15 residues. The germline CDR1 and CDR2 sequences are MNHEY and SVGAGI. With 5 bases removed from V and 2 bases from J, the gap between germline ends came to 13 bases. DNA of the CDR3: TGTGCCAGCAGTCGGGACGGGGTGGGCAATCAGCCCCAGCATTTT. This encodes CASSRDGVGNQPQHF.

There are a few counts of this clonotype. CDR3: CASIKAGSNQPQHF. Here the CDR3 DNA reads TGTGCCAGCATAAAGGCAGGTAGCAATCAGCCCCAGCATTTT. The J gene is TRBJ1-5, the V gene TRBV28; D remains ambiguous. The CDR3 runs 14 residues. The V end lost 7 bases, the J end lost 0 bases, and 10 bases lay between the germline ends. The germline V gene encodes CDR1 MDHEN and CDR2 SYDVKM.

There are many counts of this clonotype. The genes are TRBV4-3 and TRBJ2-7; 10 positions agree with TRBD1. The germline V gene has CDR1 LGHNA and CDR2 YSLEER. This CDR3 contains 13 residues. V was pared by 4 bases and J by 9 bases, with 6 bases of the junction left unmatched. This chain's CDR3 is CASSLQTGGAQYF. As DNA, the CDR3 is TGCGCCAGCAGCCTTCAGACAGGGGGCGCGCAGTACTTC.

This clonotype was counted many times. The rearrangement links TRBV4-2 to TRBJ2-5; 7 bases are a match to TRBD2. Germline V CDR1 and CDR2: LGHNA, YNFKEQ. V dropped 4 bases and J dropped 2; count of bases not matched to a gene: 7. The CDR3 spans 15 residues. This CDR3 reads CASSPRERTQETQYF. The CDR3 DNA reads as TGTGCCAGCAGCCCGCGGGAGCGGACTCAAGAGACCCAGTACTTC.

A few counts support this clonotype. The chain recombines TRBV7-2 with TRBJ2-5; 10 bases line up with TRBD1. Germline values: CDR1 SGHTA, CDR2 FQGNSA. CDR3 length: 16 residues. Unmatched junction bases numbered 3, after V lost 2 bases and J lost 0 bases. CDR3 bases: TGTGCCAGCAGCTTATCGGGACAGGGGCACCAAGAGACCCAGTACTTC. Translating gives CASSLSGQGHQETQYF.

This clonotype was observed at least ten times. The chain is built from TRBV15 and TRBJ1-1; D uncertain. The V gene lost 5 bases and the J gene lost 1 base, with 2 bases spanning the gap. This CDR3 is 11 amino acids long. CDR1 is LNHNV and CDR2 is YYDKDF in the germline V gene (reference sequence). As DNA, the CDR3 is TGTGCCACCAGCGGGAACACTGAAGCTTTCTTT. This codes for CATSGNTEAFF. Complete variable domain (other parts from reference TRBV15 and TRBJ1-1): DAMVIQNPRYQVTQFGKPVTLSCSQTLNHNVMYWYQQKSSQAPKLLFHYYDKDFNNEADTPDNFQSRRPNTSFCFLDIRSPGLGDTAMYLCATSGNTEAFFGQGTRLTVV.

This clonotype was recorded at least ten times. V gene TRBV6-5 combines with J gene TRBJ1-2; D is unclear. Germline V gene sequence: CDR1 MNHEY, CDR2 SVGAGI. The V end lost 6 bases, the J end lost 7 bases, and 12 bases lay between the germline ends. The CDR3 has 12 amino acids. The CDR3: CASRTPRRGYTF. The CDR3, as DNA: TGTGCCAGCAGAACACCGCGCCGTGGCTACACCTTC.

This clonotype was observed many times. The V gene is TRBV19, the J gene TRBJ1-2; D unclear. The CDR3 length is 16 residues. Germline CDR1 LNHDA, CDR2 SQIVND (reference sequence). Trimming took off 0 bases at V and 1 base at J, with 12 bases between the two ends. CDR3 DNA sequence: TGTGCCAGTAGTATAGATGGAGAAGGAATTAACTATGGCTACACCTTC. Protein sequence: CASSIDGEGINYGYTF.

This clonotype was counted many times. The V gene is TRBV5-1, the J gene TRBJ1-1; D is unclear. Germline loops: CDR1 SGHRS, CDR2 YFSETQ. The CDR3 is made up of 14 amino acids. Trimming removed 0 bases from V and 1 base from J, with 7 bases in between. As DNA, the CDR3 is TGCGCCAGCAGCTTGGACCGTCCGAACACTGAAGCTTTCTTT. This translates into CASSLDRPNTEAFF.

In its sample, this clonotype was seen many times. The genes are TRBV20-1 and TRBJ1-5, with D possibly being TRBD1 (5 bases). V lost 6 bases to trimming and J lost 7 bases, with 19 bases between them. Germline CDR1 DFQATT, CDR2 SNEGSKA (reference sequence). This CDR3 contains 14 residues. CDR3 sequence (DNA): TGCAGTGCACCCCTCGGGGGATCGAGACAGCCCCAGCATTTT. Translating gives CSAPLGGSRQPQHF.

This clonotype was seen ten or more times. V is TRBV2 and J is TRBJ1-2; no definite D call. The V and J ends lost 2 bases and 4 bases respectively, with 8 bases between them. CDR1 and CDR2 (germline): SNHLY, FYNNEI. CDR3 length equals 13 residues. CDR3 bases: TGTGCCAGCAGTGAAAATCTCTCCTATGGCTACACCTTC. This sequence encodes CASSENLSYGYTF.

This clonotype appeared many times. This sequence joins TRBV19 and TRBJ1-2, with a tentative D call TRBD1 (5 bases). With 10 bases removed from V and 2 bases from J, the gap between germline ends came to 14 bases. CDR3 length equals 13 residues. Germline V gene data show CDR1 as LNHDA and CDR2 as SQIVND (reference sequence). The CDR3 sequence is CATGAWDNYGYTF. The CDR3 bases are TGTGCCACCGGGGCATGGGACAACTATGGCTACACCTTC.

The table lists this clonotype with many counts. The chain links TRBV6-1 to TRBJ2-5; 7 bases fit TRBD2. Germline V gives CDR1 MNHNS, CDR2 SASEGT. V dropped 6 bases and J dropped 4; count of bases not matched to a gene: 5. There are 13 residues in the CDR3. CDR3 sequence (DNA): TGTGCCAGCAGAAACCCGGGGGGAGAGACCCAGTACTTC. Amino acids: CASRNPGGETQYF.

This clonotype has a count of ten or more. The rearrangement links TRBV20-1 to TRBJ1-5, with a weak D call TRBD1 (6 bases). V gave up 3 bases and J gave up 3 bases, with 12 bases separating them. CDR1 is DFQATT and CDR2 is SNEGSKA in the germline V gene (reference sequence). The CDR3 is 14 amino acids. The CDR3 region has the DNA TGCAGTGCTAGGCGAGGGGGTTACAATCAGCCCCAGCATTTT. This sequence encodes CSARRGGYNQPQHF.

This clonotype was observed many times. This CDR3 is CASSYDRGEAFF. The CDR3 DNA reads as TGTGCCAGCAGCTACGACAGGGGTGAAGCTTTCTTT. This sequence joins TRBV6-5 and TRBJ1-1; 8 bases map to TRBD1. This CDR3 spans 12 amino acids. The V and J ends lost 6 bases and 7 bases, in that order; junction bases with no gene match: 4. From germline, CDR1 is MNHEY and CDR2 SVGAGI.

This clonotype was observed many times. The V and J genes are TRBV5-1 and TRBJ1-3; D uncertain. In germline, CDR1 is SGHRS, CDR2 YFSETQ. V was clipped by 0 bases and J by 4 bases, with 11 bases between them. CDR3 length equals 15 residues. The CDR3 region has the DNA TGCGCCAGCAGCTTGGCCGGGTCTACAGGAAACACCATATATTTT. Its protein product is CASSLAGSTGNTIYF.

The sample holds many counts of this clonotype. The chain has TRBV20-1 and TRBJ1-6; D might be TRBD1 (6 bases). Germline CDR1 reads DFQATT; CDR2 reads SNEGSKA (reference sequence). The CDR3 contains 15 residues. V was pared by 3 bases and J by 13 bases, with 22 bases between. Here the CDR3 reads CSASTAGVPLGPLHF. The CDR3 DNA reads as TGCAGTGCTAGTACGGCAGGGGTCCCTCTAGGTCCCCTCCACTTT.